This T cell receptor beta chain comes out of a study of identical twins. Regarding the study as a whole: Low generation probability was overrepresented in out-of-frame alpha sequences shared by twins. Zero-insertion results could be subject to partial confounding by invariant MAIT and iNKT cells.

The V and J ends lost 7 bases and 7 bases, in that order; junction bases with no gene match: 8. CDR3 length: 15 residues. Germline V gene lookup returns CDR1 SGHRS and CDR2 YFSETQ. This clonotype was detected ten times or more. What it recognizes is unknown. TCRdb re-derived calls from the 5' RACE reads in MiXCR, one entry per CDR3 protein. The data contain 420,000 or so distinct CDR3 sequences, around a sixth of them seen just once; the ten biggest clones take up approximately 12%. The receptor was isolated from a man aged 50 to 60 in good health. This sequence joins TRBV5-1 and TRBJ2-1; 13 nucleotides line up with TRBD2. Material for sequencing was naive T cells sorted from blood. The CDR3 DNA reads as TGCGCCAGCGGAGGGGGACTAGCGGGGAGTAATGAGCAGTTCTTC. It is translated as CASGGGLAGSNEQFF. Combining the CDR3 with reference TRBV5-1 and TRBJ2-1 gives the whole variable domain KAGVTQTPRYLIKTRGQQVTLSCSPISGHRSVSWYQQTPGQGLQFLFEYFSETQRNKGNFPGRFSGRQFSNSRSEMNVSTLELGDSALYLCASGGGLAGSNEQFFGPGTRLTVL.